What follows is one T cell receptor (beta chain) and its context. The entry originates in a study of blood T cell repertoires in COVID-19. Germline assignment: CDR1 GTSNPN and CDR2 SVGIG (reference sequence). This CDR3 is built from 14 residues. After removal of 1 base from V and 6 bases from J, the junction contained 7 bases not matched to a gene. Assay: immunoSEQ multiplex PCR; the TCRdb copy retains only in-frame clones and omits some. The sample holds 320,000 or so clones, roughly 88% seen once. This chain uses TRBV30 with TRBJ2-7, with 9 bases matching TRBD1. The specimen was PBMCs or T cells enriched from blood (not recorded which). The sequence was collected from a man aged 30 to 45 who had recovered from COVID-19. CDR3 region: CAWSGNRGPVEQYF. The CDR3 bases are TGTGCCTGGAGTGGAAACAGGGGGCCGGTCGAGCAGTACTTC.